This T cell receptor beta chain emerged from a study of blood T cell repertoires in COVID-19. The protocol was immunoSEQ multiplex PCR, while the TCRdb copy is restricted to in-frame clones and leaves out a portion. The table includes fewer than 250,000 clones, 80% to 90% detected once. Source material: PBMCs or T cells enriched from blood (not recorded which). The source of this sequence is a woman in her thirties or forties with acute COVID-19.

This CDR3 is CASSLLGLAGDWDTQYF. The CDR3 region has the DNA TGTGCCAGCAGTTTATTGGGCCTAGCGGGAGATTGGGATACGCAGTATTTT. This chain uses TRBV27 with TRBJ2-3; 10 bases are shared with TRBD2. Germline V CDR1 and CDR2: MNHEY, SMNVEV (reference sequence). This CDR3 contains 17 residues. After removal of 1 base from V and 6 bases from J, the junction contained 10 bases not matched to a gene.